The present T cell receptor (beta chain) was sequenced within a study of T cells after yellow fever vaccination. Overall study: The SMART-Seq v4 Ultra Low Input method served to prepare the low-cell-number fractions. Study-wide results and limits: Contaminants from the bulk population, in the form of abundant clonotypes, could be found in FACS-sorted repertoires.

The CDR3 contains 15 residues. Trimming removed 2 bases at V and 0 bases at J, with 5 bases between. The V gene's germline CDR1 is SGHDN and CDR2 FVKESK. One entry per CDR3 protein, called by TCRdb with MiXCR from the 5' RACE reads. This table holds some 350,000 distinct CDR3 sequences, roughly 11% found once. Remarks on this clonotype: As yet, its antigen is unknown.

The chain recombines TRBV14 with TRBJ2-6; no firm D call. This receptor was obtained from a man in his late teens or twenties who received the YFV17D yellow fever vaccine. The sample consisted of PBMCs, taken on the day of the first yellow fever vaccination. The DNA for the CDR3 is TGTGCCAGCAGCCAATTACGCTCTGGGGCCAACGTCCTGACTTTC. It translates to CASSQLRSGANVLTF.